This paragraph reports one T cell receptor beta chain. Its antigen remains unidentified. This sample is drawn from a study of CD8 T cells in Susac syndrome. Study results and caveats: That the number of individuals in its TCR sequencing and HLA analysis was relatively small was acknowledged by the study.

Negative isolation was used for CD8+ and CD4+ T cells and FACS enrichment for TEMRA cells. An amount of RNA that ranged from 0.5 to 1 ug was reverse transcribed with random hexamers. By means of immunoSEQ multiplex PCR, TCR beta CDR3 spanning 54 Vbeta and 13 Jbeta underwent amplification. TCRdb re-derived calls from the immunoSEQ multiplex PCR reads in MiXCR, one entry per CDR3 protein. The sample holds roughly 200,000 distinct CDR3 sequences; approximately 94% are singletons and the top ten take approximately 0.09%. The CDR3 runs 14 residues. The V end was cut by 6 bases, the J end by 1 base, with 10 bases between. The germline V gene encodes CDR1 DFQATT and CDR2 SNEGSKA (reference sequence).

This sequence originates from a human donor with multiple sclerosis. The sample taken for sequencing was CD4+ T cells from PBMCs. The chain uses TRBV20-1 and TRBJ2-6, with D perhaps TRBD1 (5 bases). The chain's CDR3 is CSAPGKSGANVLTF. CDR3 nucleotide sequence: TGCAGTGCGCCAGGGAAGTCTGGGGCCAACGTCCTGACTTTC.